The sample holds a few counts of the clone carrying this T cell receptor beta chain. In the original analysis: Amplification from reference gene primers served as the basis for estimated nucleated cell counts. Clones were read by immunoSEQ multiplex PCR, and TCRdb kept only the in-frame ones, dropping some. That table gives V, J and clone size, and the DNA gave D and trimming. Here the sample spans approximately 99,000 clones, 79% being singletons. The J segment lost 7 bases and the V segment lost 1 base, leaving 4 bases of the junction unmatched. The CDR3 covers 15 residues. From germline, CDR1 is SEHNR and CDR2 FQNEAQ (reference sequence). These data are taken from a study of blood T cell repertoires in COVID-19. Turning to the study itself: Samples representing acute and convalescent COVID-19 were sourced from the United States, Italy and Spain. T cells, B-cell-depleted T cells, or PBMCs provided the cDNA or gDNA that served as material.

Sequenced sample: peripheral blood. The source is a woman aged 80 or over with active or convalescent COVID-19. This rearrangement joins TRBV7-9 to TRBJ1-6; 7 nucleotides align to TRBD1. CDR3 residues: CASSLEGARNSPLHF. CDR3 sequence (DNA): TGTGCCAGCAGCTTAGAGGGGGCTCGGAATTCACCCCTCCACTTT.